This TCR beta chain originates from a study of cytomegalovirus exposure and HLA in healthy donors. As regards this clone: Its matching antigen is unknown.

Germline assignment: CDR1 MDHEN and CDR2 SYDVKM. CDR3 length: 12 residues. V lost 5 bases to trimming and J lost 7 bases; unmatched junction nucleotides: 3. Study-wide results and limits: A previous analysis found most TCR beta V segments productive roughly 87% or roughly 30% of the time. A later analysis by the authors found several of the most significant clusters apparently linked to common viral pathogens. HLA allele associations emerged for around 16,000 TCR beta sequences in a later analysis, at 0.05 false discovery rate. Later on, a genetic analysis was performed. It linked a missense variant in DCLRE1C with V- and J-gene trimming of TCR beta.

Amplification used 60 Vbeta primers and 13 Jbeta primers. Generated by immunoSEQ multiplex PCR, the TCRdb table keeps only in-frame clones and is missing some. The sample carries 100,000 to 150,000 clones, roughly 17% recorded once. Sequencing input: PBMCs. The chain links TRBV28 to TRBJ2-7; 9 bases align to TRBD2. This TCR was sampled from a female donor in good health and CMV-seropositive. CDR3: CASSPSGMEQYF. Here the CDR3 DNA reads TGTGCCAGCAGTCCTAGCGGGATGGAGCAGTACTTC.